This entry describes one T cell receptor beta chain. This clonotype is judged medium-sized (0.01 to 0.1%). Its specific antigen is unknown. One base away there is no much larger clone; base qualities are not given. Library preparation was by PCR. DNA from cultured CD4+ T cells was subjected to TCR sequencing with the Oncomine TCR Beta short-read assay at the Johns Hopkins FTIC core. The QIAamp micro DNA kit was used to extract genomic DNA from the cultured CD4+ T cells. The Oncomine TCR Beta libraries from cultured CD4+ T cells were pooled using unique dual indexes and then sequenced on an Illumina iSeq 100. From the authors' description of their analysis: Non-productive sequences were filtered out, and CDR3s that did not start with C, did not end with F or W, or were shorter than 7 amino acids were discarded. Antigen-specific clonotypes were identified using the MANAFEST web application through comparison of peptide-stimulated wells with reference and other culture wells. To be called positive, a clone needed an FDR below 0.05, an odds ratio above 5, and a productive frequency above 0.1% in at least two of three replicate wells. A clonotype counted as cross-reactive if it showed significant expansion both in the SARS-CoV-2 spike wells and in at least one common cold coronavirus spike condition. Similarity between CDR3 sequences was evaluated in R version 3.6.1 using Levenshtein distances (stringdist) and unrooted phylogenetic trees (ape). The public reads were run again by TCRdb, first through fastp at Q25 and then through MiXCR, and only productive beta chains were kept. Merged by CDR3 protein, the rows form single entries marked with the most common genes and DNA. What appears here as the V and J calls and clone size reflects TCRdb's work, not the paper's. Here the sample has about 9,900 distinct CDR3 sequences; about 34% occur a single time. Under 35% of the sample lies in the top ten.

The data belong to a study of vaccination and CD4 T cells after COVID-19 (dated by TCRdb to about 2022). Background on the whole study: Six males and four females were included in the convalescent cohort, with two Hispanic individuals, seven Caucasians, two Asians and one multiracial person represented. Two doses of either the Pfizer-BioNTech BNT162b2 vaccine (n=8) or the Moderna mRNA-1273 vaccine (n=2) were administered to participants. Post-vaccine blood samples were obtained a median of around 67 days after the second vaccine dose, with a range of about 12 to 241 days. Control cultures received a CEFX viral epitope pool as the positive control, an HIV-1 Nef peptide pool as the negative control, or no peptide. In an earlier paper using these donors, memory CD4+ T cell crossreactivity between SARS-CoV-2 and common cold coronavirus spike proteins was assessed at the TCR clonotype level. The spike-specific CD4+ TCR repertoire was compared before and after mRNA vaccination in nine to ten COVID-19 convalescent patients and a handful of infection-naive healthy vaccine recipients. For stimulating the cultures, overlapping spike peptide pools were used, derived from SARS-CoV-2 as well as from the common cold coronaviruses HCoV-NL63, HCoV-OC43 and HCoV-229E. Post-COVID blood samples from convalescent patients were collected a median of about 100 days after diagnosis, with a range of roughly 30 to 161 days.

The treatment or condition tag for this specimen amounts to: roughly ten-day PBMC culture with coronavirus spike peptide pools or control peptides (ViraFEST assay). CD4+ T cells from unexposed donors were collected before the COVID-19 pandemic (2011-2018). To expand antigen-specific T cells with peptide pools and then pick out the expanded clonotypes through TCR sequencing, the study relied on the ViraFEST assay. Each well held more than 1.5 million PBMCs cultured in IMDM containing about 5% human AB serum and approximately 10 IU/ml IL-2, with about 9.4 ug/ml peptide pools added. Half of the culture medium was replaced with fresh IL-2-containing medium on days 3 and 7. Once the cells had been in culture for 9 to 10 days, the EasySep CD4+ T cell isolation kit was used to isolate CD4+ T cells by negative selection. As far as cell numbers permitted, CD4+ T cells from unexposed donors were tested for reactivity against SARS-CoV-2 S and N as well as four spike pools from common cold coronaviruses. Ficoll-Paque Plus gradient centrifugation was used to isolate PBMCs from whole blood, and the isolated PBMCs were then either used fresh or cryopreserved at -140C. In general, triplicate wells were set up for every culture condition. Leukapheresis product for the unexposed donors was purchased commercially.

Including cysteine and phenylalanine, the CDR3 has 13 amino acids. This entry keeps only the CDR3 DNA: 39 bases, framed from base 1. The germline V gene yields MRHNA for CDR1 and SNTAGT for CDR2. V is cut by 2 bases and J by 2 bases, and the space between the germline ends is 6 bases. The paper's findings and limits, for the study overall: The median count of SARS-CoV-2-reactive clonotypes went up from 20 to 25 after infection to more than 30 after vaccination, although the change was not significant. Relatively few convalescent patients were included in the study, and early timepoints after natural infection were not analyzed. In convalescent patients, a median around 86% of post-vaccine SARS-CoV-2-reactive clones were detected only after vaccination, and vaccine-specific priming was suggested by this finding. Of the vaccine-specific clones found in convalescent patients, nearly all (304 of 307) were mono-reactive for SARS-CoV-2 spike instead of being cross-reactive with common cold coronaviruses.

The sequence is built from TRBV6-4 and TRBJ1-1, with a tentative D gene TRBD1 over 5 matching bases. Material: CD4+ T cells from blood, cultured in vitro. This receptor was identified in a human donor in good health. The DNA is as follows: TGTGCCAGCAGTGACCGGGACAACACTGAAGCTTTCTTT. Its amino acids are CASSDRDNTEAFF.